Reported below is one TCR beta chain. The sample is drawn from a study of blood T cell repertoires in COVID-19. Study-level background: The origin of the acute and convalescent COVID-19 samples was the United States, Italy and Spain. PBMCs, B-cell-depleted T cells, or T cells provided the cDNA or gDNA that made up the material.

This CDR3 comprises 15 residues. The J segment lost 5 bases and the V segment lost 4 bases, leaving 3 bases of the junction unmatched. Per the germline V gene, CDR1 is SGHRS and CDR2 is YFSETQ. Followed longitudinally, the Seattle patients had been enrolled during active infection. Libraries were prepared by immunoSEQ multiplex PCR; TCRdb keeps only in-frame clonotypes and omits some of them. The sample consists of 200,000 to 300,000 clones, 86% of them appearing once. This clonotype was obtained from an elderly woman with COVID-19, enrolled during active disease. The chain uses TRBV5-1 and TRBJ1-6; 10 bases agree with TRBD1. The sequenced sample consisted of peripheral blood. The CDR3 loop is CASSGGTGDNSPLHF. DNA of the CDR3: TGCGCCAGCAGCGGCGGGACAGGGGATAATTCACCCCTCCACTTT.